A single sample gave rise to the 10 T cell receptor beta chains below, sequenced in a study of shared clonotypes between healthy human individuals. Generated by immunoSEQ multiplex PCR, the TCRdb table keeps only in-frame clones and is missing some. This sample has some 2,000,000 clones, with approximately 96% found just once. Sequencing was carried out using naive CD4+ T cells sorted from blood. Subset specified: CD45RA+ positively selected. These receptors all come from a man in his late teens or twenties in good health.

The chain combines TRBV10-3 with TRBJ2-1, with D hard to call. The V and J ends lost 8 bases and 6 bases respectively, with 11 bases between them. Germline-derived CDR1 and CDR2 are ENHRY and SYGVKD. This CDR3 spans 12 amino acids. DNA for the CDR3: TGTGCCATCGCGAGCCTCGGCAATGAGCAGTTCTTC. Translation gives CAIASLGNEQFF.

CDR3 coding DNA: TGTGCCAGCAGCGCGACAGGGTCCACCTACGAGCAGTACTTC. As protein: CASSATGSTYEQYF. The chain joins TRBV13 to TRBJ2-7; TRBD1 aligns across 7 bases. Germline V gene data show CDR1 as PRHDT and CDR2 as FYEKMQ (reference sequence). The CDR3 sequence is 14 residues long. Germline trimming cut 5 bases from V and 2 bases from J; bases unmatched to any gene: 6.

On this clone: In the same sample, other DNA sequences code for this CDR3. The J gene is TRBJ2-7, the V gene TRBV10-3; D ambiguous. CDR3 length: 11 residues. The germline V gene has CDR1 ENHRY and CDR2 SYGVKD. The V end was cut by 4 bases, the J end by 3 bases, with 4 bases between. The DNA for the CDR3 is TGTGCCATCAGTGCCAACTACGAGCAGTACTTC. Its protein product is CAISANYEQYF.

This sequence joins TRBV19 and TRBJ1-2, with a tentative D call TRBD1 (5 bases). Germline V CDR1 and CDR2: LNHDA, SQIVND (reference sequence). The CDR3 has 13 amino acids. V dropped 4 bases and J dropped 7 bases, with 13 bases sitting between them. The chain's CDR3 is CASSKAGKGGYTF. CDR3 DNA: TGTGCCAGTAGTAAAGCAGGGAAGGGTGGCTACACCTTC. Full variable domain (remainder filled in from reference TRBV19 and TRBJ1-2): DGGITQSPKYLFRKEGQNVTLSCEQNLNHDAMYWYRQDPGQGLRLIYYSQIVNDFQKGDIAEGYSVSREKKESFPLTVTSAQKNPTAFYLCASSKAGKGGYTFGSGTRLTVV.

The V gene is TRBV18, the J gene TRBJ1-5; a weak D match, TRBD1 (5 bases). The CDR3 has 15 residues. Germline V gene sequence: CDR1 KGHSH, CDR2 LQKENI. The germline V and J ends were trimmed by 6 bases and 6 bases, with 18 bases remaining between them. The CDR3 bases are TGTGCCAGCTCCCTCGATCGGGGCGAGGGTCAGCCCCAGCATTTT. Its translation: CASSLDRGEGQPQHF.

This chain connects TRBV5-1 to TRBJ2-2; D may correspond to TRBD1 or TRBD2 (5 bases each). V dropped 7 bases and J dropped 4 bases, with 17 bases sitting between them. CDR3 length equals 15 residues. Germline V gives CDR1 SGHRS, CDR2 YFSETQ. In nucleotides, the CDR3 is TGCGCCAGCGGCCCAGGGCTAGCAGCCACCGGGGAGCTGTTTTTT. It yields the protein CASGPGLAATGELFF.

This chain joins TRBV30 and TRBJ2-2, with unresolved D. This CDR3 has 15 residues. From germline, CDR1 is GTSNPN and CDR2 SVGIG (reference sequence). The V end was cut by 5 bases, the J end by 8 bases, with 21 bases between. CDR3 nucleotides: TGTGCCTGGGGAGAAGGAAAGGGCCCTCGGGGGGAGCTGTTTTTT. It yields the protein CAWGEGKGPRGELFF. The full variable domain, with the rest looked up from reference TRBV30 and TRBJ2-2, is SQTIHQWPATLVQPVGSPLSLECTVEGTSNPNLYWYRQAAGRGLQLLFYSVGIGQISSEVPQNLSASRPQDRQFILSSKKLLLSDSGFYLCAWGEGKGPRGELFFGEGSRLTVL.

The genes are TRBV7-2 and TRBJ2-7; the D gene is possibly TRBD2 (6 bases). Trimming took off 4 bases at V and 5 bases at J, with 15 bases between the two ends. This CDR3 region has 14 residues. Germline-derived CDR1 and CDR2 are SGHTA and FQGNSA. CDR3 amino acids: CASSSRGRSHEQYF. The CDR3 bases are TGTGCCAGCAGCTCCCGGGGGAGGTCCCACGAGCAGTACTTC.

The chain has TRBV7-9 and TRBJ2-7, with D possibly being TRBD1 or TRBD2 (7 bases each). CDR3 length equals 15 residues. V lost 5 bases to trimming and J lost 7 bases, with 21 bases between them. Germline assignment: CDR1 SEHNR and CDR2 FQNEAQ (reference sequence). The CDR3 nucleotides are TGTGCCAGCAGCCAGCAGGGGGGGCGGTCTGAAGAGCAGTACTTC. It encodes CASSQQGGRSEEQYF.

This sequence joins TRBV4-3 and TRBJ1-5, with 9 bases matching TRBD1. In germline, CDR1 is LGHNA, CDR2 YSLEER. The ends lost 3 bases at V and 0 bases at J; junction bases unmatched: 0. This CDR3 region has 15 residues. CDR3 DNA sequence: TGCGCCAGCAGCCAGACAGGGGGTAGCAATCAGCCCCAGCATTTT. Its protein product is CASSQTGGSNQPQHF.